This T cell receptor beta chain was identified in a study of blood T cell repertoires in COVID-19. This clone occurred once. The germline V gene encodes CDR1 MDHEN and CDR2 SYDVKM. CDR3 length: 13 amino acids. Only in-frame clones appear in the TCRdb table, and some are missing; sequencing was by immunoSEQ multiplex PCR. The data contain roughly 200,000 clones, around 85% of them singletons. The TCR originated in a woman in her forties or fifties in a cohort exposed to, infected with or recovered from COVID-19 (not recorded which). Sample: PBMCs or T cells enriched from blood (not recorded which). This chain links TRBV28 with TRBJ1-6; 8 nucleotides line up with TRBD1. CDR3 sequence reads: CGGRGPGNSPLHF. Here the CDR3 DNA reads TGTGGGGGCAGGGGGCCTGGGAATTCACCCCTCCACTTT.